The 7 T cell receptor beta chains below come from one sample, sequenced in a study of T-cell reconstitution after alpha-beta-depleted transplantation in children. The library targeted TCRbeta and was prepared with unique molecular identifiers. MiXCR was run by TCRdb on the PCR reads, yielding one entry per CDR3 protein. This sample has about 540,000 distinct CDR3 sequences, with around 20% found just once. The specimen was PBMCs from the stem cell graft donor, collected from the stem cell graft. Receptor source: a human donor who donated a stem cell graft to a child with acute lymphoblastic leukemia.

The chain recombines TRBV5-7 with TRBJ2-6; 11 nucleotides match TRBD2. TRBV5-7 is given ORF status, its function remaining uncertain. CDR3 length: 17 residues. J lost 0 bases, V lost 5 bases, and 4 bases had no gene match. The CDR3 protein is CASRVAGGSSGANVLTF. The CDR3 DNA sequence: TGTGCCAGCAGAGTAGCGGGAGGGTCCTCTGGGGCCAACGTCCTGACTTTC.

A few counts support this clonotype. This sequence joins TRBV27 and TRBJ1-5, with TRBD1 matching over 9 bases. V trimming: 7 bases; J trimming: 7 bases; junction bases outside the gene matches: 8. This CDR3 is built from 14 residues. CDR1 and CDR2 (germline): MNHEY, SMNVEV (reference sequence). This chain's CDR3 is CASKPGQGRQPQHF. The CDR3 nucleotides read TGTGCCAGCAAACCGGGACAGGGTCGGCAGCCCCAGCATTTT.

This clonotype was seen repeatedly, ten times or more. A read error may produce the germline difference seen at one junction end. V and J are TRBV5-1 and TRBJ2-1, with 8 bases that match TRBD2. The CDR3 extends over 15 amino acids. In germline, CDR1 is SGHRS, CDR2 YFSETQ. Here the CDR3 reads CASSLTSGSYNEQFF. The CDR3 bases are TGTGCCAGCAGCTTAACTAGCGGATCCTACAATGAGCAGTTCTTC.

This chain uses TRBV24-1 with TRBJ2-1; 7 bases map to TRBD1. The CDR3 is 18 amino acids. Germline V gene sequence: CDR1 KGHDR, CDR2 SFDVKD. The J segment lost 5 bases and the V segment lost 1 base, leaving 13 bases of the junction unmatched. CDR3 loop: CATSDLGGTGAPHNEQFF. The CDR3 nucleotides are TGTGCCACCAGTGATTTAGGTGGAACAGGGGCTCCACACAATGAGCAGTTCTTC.

This clonotype has at least ten counts. This sequence joins TRBV20-1 and TRBJ2-7; D might be TRBD2 (5 bases). Per germline, CDR1 DFQATT and CDR2 SNEGSKA (reference sequence). Trimming removed 6 bases at V and 4 bases at J, with 10 bases between. The CDR3 has 11 amino acids. CDR3: CSARSGYEQYF. CDR3 nucleotide sequence: TGCAGTGCCAGGTCGGGGTACGAGCAGTACTTC.

V gene TRBV7-9 combines with J gene TRBJ2-7; D call uncertain. V lost 1 base and J lost 3, with 19 bases in between. Germline CDR1 reads SEHNR; CDR2 reads FQNEAQ (reference sequence). This CDR3 contains 17 residues. CDR3 DNA sequence: TGTGCCAGCAGCTTAGAGCTGTCGAGGCCTCCGAACTACGAGCAGTACTTC. It yields the protein CASSLELSRPPNYEQYF.

This clonotype has only a few counts. The rearrangement links TRBV5-1 to TRBJ2-1; D unclear. V was trimmed by 5 bases and J by 8 bases, leaving 11 bases between them. The germline CDR1 and CDR2 sequences are SGHRS and YFSETQ. The CDR3 sequence is 12 residues long. The CDR3 DNA follows: TGCGCCAGCAGAGGGTTTTCGTATGAGCAGTTCTTC. It yields the protein CASRGFSYEQFF. Drawing the rest from reference TRBV5-1 and TRBJ2-1, the complete variable domain is KAGVTQTPRYLIKTRGQQVTLSCSPISGHRSVSWYQQTPGQGLQFLFEYFSETQRNKGNFPGRFSGRQFSNSRSEMNVSTLELGDSALYLCASRGFSYEQFFGPGTRLTVL.